There are many counts of the clone carrying this TCR beta chain. The antigen is undetermined. Germline lookup yields CDR1 SGHAT and CDR2 FQNNGV. The CDR3 consists of 15 residues. Germline trimming cut 0 bases from V and 7 bases from J; bases unmatched to any gene: 6. This specimen belongs to a study of T-cell memory formation after mild COVID-19. Libraries for TCRalpha and TCRbeta carried sample barcodes and unique molecular identifiers via 5'RACE. TCRdb re-analysed the 5' RACE reads in MiXCR, keeping a single row per CDR3 protein. The repertoire holds under 250,000 distinct CDR3 sequences, with 9.5% as singletons. Findings and caveats of the study: Clones contracting day 15 to 85 were balanced CD4/CD8; later expanders leaned CD4+. Prior to infection, memory already included some responding clones, suggesting cross-reactive memory joined.

This sequence was found in a man aged 18 to 30 who had mild COVID-19 (a few samples of this study predate the infection). Cell type and time point are not known. The chain is built from TRBV11-2 and TRBJ1-5; 7 positions match TRBD1. Input material: PBMCs or a T cell subset sorted from them (not recorded which). As DNA, the CDR3 is TGTGCCAGCAGCTTAGATCGGACAGGCTACCAGCCCCAGCATTTT. Its protein is CASSLDRTGYQPQHF.